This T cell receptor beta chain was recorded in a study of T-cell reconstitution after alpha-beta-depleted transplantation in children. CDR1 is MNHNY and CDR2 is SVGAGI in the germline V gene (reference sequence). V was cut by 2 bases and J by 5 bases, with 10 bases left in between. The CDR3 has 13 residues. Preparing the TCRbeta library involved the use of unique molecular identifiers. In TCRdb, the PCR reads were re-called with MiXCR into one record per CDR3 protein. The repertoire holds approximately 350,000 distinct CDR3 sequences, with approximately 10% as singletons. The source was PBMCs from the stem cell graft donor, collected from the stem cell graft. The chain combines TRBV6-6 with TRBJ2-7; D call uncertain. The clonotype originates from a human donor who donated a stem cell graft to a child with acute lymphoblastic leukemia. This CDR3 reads CASSYARAHEQYF. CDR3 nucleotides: TGTGCCAGCAGTTACGCCCGCGCGCACGAGCAGTACTTC.